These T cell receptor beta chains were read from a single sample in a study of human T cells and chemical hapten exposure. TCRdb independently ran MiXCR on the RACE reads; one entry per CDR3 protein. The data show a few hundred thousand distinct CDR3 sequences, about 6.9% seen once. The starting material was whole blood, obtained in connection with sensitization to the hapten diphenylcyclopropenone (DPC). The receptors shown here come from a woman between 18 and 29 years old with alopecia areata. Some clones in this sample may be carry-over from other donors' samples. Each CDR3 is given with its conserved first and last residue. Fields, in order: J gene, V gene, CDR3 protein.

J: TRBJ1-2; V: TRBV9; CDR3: CASSVAGQTYGYTF
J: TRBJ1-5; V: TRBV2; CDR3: CASSEGTSNQPRHF
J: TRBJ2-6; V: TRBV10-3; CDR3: CASAARDTKFSGANVLTF
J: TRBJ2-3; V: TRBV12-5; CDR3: CASGLLTGVTDTQYF
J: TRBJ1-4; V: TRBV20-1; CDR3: CSVPGGEATNEKLFF
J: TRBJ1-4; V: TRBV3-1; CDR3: CASSLGQSGLFF
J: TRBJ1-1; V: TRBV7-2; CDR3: CASSLGPGRTEAFF
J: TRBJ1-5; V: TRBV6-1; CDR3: CASRTGGTGWGDRGDHQPQHF
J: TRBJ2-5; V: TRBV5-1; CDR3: CASSLGLANQETQYF
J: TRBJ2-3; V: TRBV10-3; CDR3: CAIGAGSTDTQYF
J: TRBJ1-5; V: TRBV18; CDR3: CASSRDVGSNQPQHF
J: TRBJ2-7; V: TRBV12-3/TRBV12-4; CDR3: CASRASGGASYEQYF
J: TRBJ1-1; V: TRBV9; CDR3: CASSARQGVTTEAFF
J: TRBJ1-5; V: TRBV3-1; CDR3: CASSLKRTGDNANQPQHF
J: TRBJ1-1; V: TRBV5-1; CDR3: CASSLAYDREESEAFF
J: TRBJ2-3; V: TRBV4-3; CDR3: CASSQAGTGGLDTQYF
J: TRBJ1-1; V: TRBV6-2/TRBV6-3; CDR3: CASSYNIVNTEAFF
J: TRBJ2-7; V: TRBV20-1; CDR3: CSARVPSGTYEQYF
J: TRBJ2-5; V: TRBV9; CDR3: CASSLQLAGAQETQYF
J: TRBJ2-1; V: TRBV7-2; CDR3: CASSLMGAREQFF
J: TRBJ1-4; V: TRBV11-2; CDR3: CASSFPRTGVKHEKLFF
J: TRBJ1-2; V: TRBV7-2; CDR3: CASSLAREVGGYTF
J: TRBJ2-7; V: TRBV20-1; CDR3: CSAGTTYEQYF
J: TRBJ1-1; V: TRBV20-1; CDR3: CSALDRWHTEAFF
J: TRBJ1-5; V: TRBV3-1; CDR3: CASSPFWTGEKYSNQPQHF
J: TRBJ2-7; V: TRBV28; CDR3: CASTNGQGGYEQYF